The clone carrying this T cell receptor (beta chain) was counted at least ten times. TCRdb re-analysed the 5' RACE reads in MiXCR, keeping a single row per CDR3 protein. Counted here are 300,000 to 400,000 distinct CDR3 sequences, 9% occurring once; the ten biggest clones make up 8.5% to 10%. These data originate in a study of identical twins. CDR1 MNHEY and CDR2 SMNVEV come from the germline V gene (reference sequence). The CDR3 extends over 14 amino acids. V shed 10 bases and J 0 bases; nucleotides not matched to a gene: 6. The chain joins TRBV27 to TRBJ2-3; 8 bases are shared with TRBD2. This clonotype originated in a woman between 50 and 59 years old in good health. What was sequenced was naive T cells sorted from blood. The CDR3 nucleotides read TGTGCCACCCAAGCGGGAGTGAGCACAGATACGCAGTATTTT. As protein: CATQAGVSTDTQYF.